This TCR beta chain was retrieved from a study of technical replicates of blood from a few donors. This table comes from immunoSEQ multiplex PCR, and its TCRdb copy is limited to in-frame clones, with some not included. The table shows 80,000 or so clones, with under 99% occurring only once. The CDR3 sequence is 15 residues long. Per germline, CDR1 LNHDA and CDR2 SQIVND (reference sequence). Deletions cut 1 base from V and 2 bases from J, with 11 bases between. The sequenced material came from T cells isolated from PBMCs. The source is a human donor in good health. V is TRBV19 and J is TRBJ1-1, with a weak D call TRBD1 (5 bases). CDR3 residues: CASSIVRDYNTEAFF. The CDR3, as DNA: TGTGCCAGTAGTATAGTCAGGGATTATAACACTGAAGCTTTCTTT.